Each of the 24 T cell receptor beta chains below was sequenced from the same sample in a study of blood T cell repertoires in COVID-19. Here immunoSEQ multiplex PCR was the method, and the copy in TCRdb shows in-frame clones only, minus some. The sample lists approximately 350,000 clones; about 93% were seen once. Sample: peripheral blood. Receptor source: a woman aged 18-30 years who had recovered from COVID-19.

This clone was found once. For the CDR3, the DNA is TGTGCCAGTGGATACCGGGCCGCCGGAGGAGATACGCAGTATTTT. It is translated as CASGYRAAGGDTQYF. The rearrangement joins TRBV19 to TRBJ2-3; D possibly corresponds to TRBD2 (5 bases). The germline CDR1 and CDR2 sequences are LNHDA and SQIVND (reference sequence). V was pared by 8 bases and J by 5 bases, with 20 bases between. This CDR3 is 15 amino acids long.

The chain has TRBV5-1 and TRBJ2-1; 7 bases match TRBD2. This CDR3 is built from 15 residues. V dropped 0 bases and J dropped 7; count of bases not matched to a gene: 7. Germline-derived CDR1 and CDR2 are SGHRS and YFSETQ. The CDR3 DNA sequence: TGCGCCAGCAGCTTGGACGGGACTATATGGAATGAGCAGTTCTTC. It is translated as CASSLDGTIWNEQFF.

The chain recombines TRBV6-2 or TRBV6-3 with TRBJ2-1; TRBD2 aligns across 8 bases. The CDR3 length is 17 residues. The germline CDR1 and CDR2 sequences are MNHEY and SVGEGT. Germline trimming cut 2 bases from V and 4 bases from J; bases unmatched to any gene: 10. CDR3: CASSYRGLVNQYNEQFF. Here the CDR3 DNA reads TGTGCCAGCAGTTACAGGGGACTAGTTAACCAATACAATGAGCAGTTCTTC.

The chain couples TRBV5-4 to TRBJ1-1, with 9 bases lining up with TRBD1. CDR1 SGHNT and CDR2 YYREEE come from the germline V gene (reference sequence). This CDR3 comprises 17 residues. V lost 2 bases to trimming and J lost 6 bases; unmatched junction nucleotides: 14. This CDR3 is CASSLGRPGQGSPEAFF. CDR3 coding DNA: TGTGCCAGCAGCTTAGGAAGGCCGGGACAGGGATCCCCTGAAGCTTTCTTT.

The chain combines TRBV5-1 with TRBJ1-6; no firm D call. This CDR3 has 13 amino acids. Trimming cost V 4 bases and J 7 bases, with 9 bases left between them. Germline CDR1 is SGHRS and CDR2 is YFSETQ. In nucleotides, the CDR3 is TGCGCCAGCAGCCTGGACTCCAATTCACCCCTCCACTTT. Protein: CASSLDSNSPLHF.

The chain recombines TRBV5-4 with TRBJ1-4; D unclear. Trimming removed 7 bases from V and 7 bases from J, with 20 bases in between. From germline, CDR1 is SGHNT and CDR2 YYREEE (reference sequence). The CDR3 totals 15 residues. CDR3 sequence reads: CASSEGNLVGEKLFF. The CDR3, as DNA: TGTGCCAGCTCGGAGGGAAATCTTGTAGGTGAAAAACTGTTTTTT. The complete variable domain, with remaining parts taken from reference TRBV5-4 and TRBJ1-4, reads ETGVTQSPTHLIKTRGQQVTLRCSSQSGHNTVSWYQQALGQGPQFIFQYYREEENGRGNFPPRFSGLQFPNYSSELNVNALELDDSALYLCASSEGNLVGEKLFFGSGTQLSVL.

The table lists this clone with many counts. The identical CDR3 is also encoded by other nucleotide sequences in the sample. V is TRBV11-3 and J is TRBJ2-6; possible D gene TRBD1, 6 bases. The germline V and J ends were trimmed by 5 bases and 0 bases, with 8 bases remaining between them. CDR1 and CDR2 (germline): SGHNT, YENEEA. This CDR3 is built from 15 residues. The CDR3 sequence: CASSLDSSGANVLTF. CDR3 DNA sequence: TGTGCCAGCAGCCTGGACAGCTCTGGGGCCAACGTCCTGACTTTC.

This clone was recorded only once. The CDR3: CASSQRGSTDTQYF. The CDR3 DNA is TGCGCCAGCAGCCAACGCGGGAGCACAGATACGCAGTATTTT. V and J are TRBV4-3 and TRBJ2-3; D may be TRBD2 (5 bases). Germline CDR1 is LGHNA and CDR2 is YSLEER. The CDR3 covers 14 residues. The V and J ends lost 2 bases and 0 bases respectively, with 6 bases between them.

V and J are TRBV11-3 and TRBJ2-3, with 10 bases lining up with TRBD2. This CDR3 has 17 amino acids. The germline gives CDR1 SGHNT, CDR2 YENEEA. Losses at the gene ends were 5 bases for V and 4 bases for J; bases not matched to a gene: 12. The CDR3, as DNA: TGTGCCAGCAGCCCACGACCCTCTCTAGCGGGAGCAGATACGCAGTATTTT. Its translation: CASSPRPSLAGADTQYF.

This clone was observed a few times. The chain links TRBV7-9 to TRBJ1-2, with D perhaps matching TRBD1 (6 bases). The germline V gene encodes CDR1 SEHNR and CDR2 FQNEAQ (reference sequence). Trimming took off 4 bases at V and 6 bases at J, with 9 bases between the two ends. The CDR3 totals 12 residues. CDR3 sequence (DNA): TGTGCCAGCAGCTCAGGGGCCAATGGCTACACCTTC. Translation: CASSSGANGYTF.

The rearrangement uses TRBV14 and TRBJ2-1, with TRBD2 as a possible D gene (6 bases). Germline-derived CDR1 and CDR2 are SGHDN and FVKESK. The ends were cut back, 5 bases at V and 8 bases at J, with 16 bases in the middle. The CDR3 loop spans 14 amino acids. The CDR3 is CASSFLGGVHEQFF. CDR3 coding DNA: TGTGCCAGCAGCTTTCTGGGAGGTGTGCATGAGCAGTTCTTC.

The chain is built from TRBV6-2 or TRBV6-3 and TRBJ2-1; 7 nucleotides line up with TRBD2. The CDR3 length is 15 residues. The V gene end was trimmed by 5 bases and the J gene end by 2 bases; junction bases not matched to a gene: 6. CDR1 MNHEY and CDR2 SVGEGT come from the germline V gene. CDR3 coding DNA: TGTGCCAGCAGTCACAGACTAGCCCCCTACAATGAGCAGTTCTTC. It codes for CASSHRLAPYNEQFF.

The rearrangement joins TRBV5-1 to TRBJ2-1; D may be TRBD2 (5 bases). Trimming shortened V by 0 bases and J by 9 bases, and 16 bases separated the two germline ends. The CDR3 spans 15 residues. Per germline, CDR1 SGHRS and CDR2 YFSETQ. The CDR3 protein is CASSLEGAGPGEQFF. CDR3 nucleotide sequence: TGCGCCAGCAGCTTGGAGGGAGCCGGGCCGGGTGAGCAGTTCTTC.

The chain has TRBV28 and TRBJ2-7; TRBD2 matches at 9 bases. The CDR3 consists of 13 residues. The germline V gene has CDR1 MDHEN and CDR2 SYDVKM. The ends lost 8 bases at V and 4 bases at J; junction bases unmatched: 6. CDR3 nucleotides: TGTGCCAGCGGGGCGGGAGGGCAATACGAGCAGTACGTC. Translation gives CASGAGGQYEQYV.

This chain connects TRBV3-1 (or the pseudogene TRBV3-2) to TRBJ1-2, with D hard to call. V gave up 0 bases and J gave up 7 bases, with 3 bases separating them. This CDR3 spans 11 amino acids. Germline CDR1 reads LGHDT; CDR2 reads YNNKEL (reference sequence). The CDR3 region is CASSQDLGYTF. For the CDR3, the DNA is TGTGCCAGCAGCCAAGATCTTGGCTACACCTTC.

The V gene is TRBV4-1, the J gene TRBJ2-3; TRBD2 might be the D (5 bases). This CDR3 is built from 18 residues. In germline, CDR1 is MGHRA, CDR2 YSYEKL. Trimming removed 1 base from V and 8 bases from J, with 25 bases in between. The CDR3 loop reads CASSQAEPSGYGSITQYF. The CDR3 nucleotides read TGCGCCAGCAGCCAAGCGGAGCCCAGCGGATATGGCAGTATTACGCAGTATTTT.

For the CDR3, the DNA is TGTGCCAGTAGTAGAGGCCAGTTTGGATCCGATGAGCAGTTCTTC. This codes for CASSRGQFGSDEQFF. The rearrangement links TRBV19 to TRBJ2-1; no clear D gene. Germline V lookup: CDR1 LNHDA, CDR2 SQIVND (reference sequence). This CDR3 has 15 residues. Trimming pared 4 bases from V and 8 bases from J, leaving 18 bases between. The complete variable domain, with remaining parts taken from reference TRBV19 and TRBJ2-1, reads DGGITQSPKYLFRKEGQNVTLSCEQNLNHDAMYWYRQDPGQGLRLIYYSQIVNDFQKGDIAEGYSVSREKKESFPLTVTSAQKNPTAFYLCASSRGQFGSDEQFFGPGTRLTVL.

The CDR3 nucleotides read TGTGCCAGCAGCTCCGGGACAGGTCCGAGCTCCTACGAGCAGTACGTC. Translating gives CASSSGTGPSSYEQYV. The rearrangement uses TRBV7-7 and TRBJ2-7; 8 nucleotides line up with TRBD1. The CDR3 is 16 residues long. CDR1 is SSHAT, CDR2 FNYEAQ, per germline (reference sequence). V was pared by 4 bases and J by 0 bases, with 8 bases of the junction left unmatched.

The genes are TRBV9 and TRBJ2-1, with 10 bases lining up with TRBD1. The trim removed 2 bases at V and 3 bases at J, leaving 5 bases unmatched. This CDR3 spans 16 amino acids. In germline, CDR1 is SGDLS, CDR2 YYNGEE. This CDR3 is CASSVRQGALYNEQFF. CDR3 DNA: TGTGCCAGCAGCGTTAGACAGGGGGCCCTCTACAATGAGCAGTTCTTC.

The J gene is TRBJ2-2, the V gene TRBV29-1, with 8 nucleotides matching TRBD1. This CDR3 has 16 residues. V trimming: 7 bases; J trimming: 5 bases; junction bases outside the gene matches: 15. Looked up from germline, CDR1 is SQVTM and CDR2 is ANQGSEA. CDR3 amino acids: CSGRGQGGAGTGELFF. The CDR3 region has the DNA TGCAGCGGTAGAGGACAGGGTGGAGCAGGGACCGGGGAGCTGTTTTTT.

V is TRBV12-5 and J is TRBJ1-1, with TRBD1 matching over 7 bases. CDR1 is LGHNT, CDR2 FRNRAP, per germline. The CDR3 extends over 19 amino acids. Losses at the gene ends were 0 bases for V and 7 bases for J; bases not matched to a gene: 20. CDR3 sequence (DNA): TGTGCTAGTGGTTTGGTATTGGGTCCCCCGGACAGGAATTTTTTTGAAGCTTTCTTT. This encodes CASGLVLGPPDRNFFEAFF. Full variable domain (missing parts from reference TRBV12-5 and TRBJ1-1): DARVTQTPRHKVTEMGQEVTMRCQPILGHNTVFWYRQTMMQGLELLAYFRNRAPLDDSGMPKDRFSAEMPDATLATLKIQPSEPRDSAVYFCASGLVLGPPDRNFFEAFFGQGTRLTVV.

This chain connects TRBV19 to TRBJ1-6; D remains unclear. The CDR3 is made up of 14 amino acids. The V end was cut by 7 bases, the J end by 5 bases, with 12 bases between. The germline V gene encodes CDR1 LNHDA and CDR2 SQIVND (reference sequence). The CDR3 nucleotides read TGTGCCAGTACCACCGACACAAATAATTCACCCCTCCACTTT. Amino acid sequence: CASTTDTNNSPLHF.

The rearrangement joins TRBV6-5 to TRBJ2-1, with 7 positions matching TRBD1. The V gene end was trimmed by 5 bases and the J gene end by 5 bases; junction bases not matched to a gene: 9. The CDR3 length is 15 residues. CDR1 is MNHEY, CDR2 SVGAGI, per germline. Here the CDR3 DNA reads TGTGCCAGCAGTCCCCCGACAACAGGGGACAATGAGCAGTTCTTC. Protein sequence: CASSPPTTGDNEQFF.

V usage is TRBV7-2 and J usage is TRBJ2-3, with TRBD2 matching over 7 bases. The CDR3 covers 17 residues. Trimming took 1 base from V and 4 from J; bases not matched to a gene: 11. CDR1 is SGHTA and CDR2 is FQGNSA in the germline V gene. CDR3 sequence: CASSLVPGGSGADTQYF. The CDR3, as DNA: TGTGCCAGCAGCTTAGTCCCCGGCGGGAGTGGGGCAGATACGCAGTATTTT.